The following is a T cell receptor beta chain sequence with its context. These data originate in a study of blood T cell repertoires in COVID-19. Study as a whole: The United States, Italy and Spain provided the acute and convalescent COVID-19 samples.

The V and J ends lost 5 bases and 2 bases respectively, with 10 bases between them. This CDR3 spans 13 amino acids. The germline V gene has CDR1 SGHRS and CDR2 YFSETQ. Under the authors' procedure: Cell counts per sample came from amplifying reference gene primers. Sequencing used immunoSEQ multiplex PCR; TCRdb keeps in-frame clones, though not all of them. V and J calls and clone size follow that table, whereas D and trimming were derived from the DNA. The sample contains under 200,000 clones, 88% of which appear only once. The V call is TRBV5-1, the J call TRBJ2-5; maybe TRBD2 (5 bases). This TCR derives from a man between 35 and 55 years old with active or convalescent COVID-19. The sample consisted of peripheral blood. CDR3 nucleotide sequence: TGCGCCAGCAGGAAGGGAGCACAAGAGACCCAGTACTTC. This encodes CASRKGAQETQYF.